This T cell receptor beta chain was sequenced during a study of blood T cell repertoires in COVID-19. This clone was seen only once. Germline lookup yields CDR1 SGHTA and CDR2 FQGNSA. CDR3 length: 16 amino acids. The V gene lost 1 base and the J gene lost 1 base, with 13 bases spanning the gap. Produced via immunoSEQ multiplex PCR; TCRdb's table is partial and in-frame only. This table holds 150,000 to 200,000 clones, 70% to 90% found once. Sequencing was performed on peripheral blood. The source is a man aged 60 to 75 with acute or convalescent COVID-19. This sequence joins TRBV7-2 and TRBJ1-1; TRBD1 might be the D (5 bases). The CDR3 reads CASSLVGGGTNTEAFF. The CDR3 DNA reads TGTGCCAGCAGCTTAGTGGGTGGGGGGACGAACACTGAAGCTTTCTTT.